The 15 T cell receptor beta chains below were found in one sample sequenced in a study of breast tumors, draining lymph nodes, adjacent tissues. Breast cancer patients provided tissue from their axillary draining lymph nodes. MiXCR, applied by TCRdb to the multiplex PCR reads, yields one record per CDR3 protein. This table holds about 230,000 distinct CDR3 sequences, about a third found once. The sample comprised axillary lymph node tissue. The receptor set was obtained from a female donor with breast cancer. Some clones in this sample may be carry-over from other donors' samples.

This clonotype was detected many times. The chain links TRBV7-3 to TRBJ2-7; D call uncertain. CDR1 is SGHTA, CDR2 FQGTGA, per germline. The V end lost 8 bases, the J end lost 4 bases, and 6 bases lay between the germline ends. The CDR3 extends over 10 amino acids. CDR3 region: CASSPYEQYF. Written as DNA, the CDR3 is TGTGCCAGCTCCCCTTACGAGCAGTACTTC.

This clonotype occurred a few times. This chain links TRBV30 with TRBJ2-5; 8 positions agree with TRBD2. Germline V gene lookup returns CDR1 GTSNPN and CDR2 SVGIG (reference sequence). The trim removed 1 base at V and 5 bases at J, leaving 21 bases unmatched. This CDR3 is built from 19 residues. CDR3 residues: CAWSAPMGGRGLAGETQYF. The CDR3 DNA follows: TGTGCCTGGAGTGCCCCGATGGGGGGCAGAGGACTAGCAGGGGAGACCCAGTACTTC.

To note about this clonotype: One junction end does not reproduce the germline sequence, and a read error may be involved. The rearrangement uses TRBV6-7 and TRBJ1-5; no clear D. TRBV6-7 is marked as an open reading frame, function uncertain. The CDR3 consists of 16 residues. The CDR3 is CASSLRTSGRSQTQHF. CDR3 coding DNA: TGTGCCAGCAGTCTTCGGACTAGCGGGAGAAGTCAGACCCAGCATTTT.

This clonotype was counted at least ten times. The CDR3 spells CASSLDGAPGKTQYF. The CDR3 coding sequence is TGTGCCAGCAGCTTAGATGGCGCCCCCGGCAAGACCCAGTACTTC. The genes are TRBV11-2 and TRBJ2-5, with D hard to call. Trimming stripped 0 bases from V and 6 bases from J, with 14 bases between. The CDR3 loop spans 15 amino acids. CDR1 is SGHAT and CDR2 is FQNNGV in the germline V gene.

The gene calls are TRBV19 and TRBJ2-3, with D tentatively TRBD1 (6 bases). The germline V gene encodes CDR1 LNHDA and CDR2 SQIVND (reference sequence). The CDR3 loop spans 16 amino acids. V was cut by 11 bases and J by 0 bases, with 21 bases left in between. The DNA of the CDR3 is TGTGCCGGCAGTATATTTCCCGGGACAAGCACAGATACGCAGTATTTT. It translates to CAGSIFPGTSTDTQYF.

The J gene is TRBJ1-6, the V gene TRBV12-3 or TRBV12-4; D may be TRBD1 (5 bases). V was clipped by 3 bases and J by 7 bases, with 13 bases between them. The CDR3 spans 15 residues. In DNA form, the CDR3 reads TGTGCCAGCAGTTTGGGACTAGCGGGAAATTCACCCCTCCACTTT. Translating gives CASSLGLAGNSPLHF.

This clonotype was detected ten times or more. This chain connects TRBV7-2 to TRBJ2-3, with D possibly matching TRBD1 (6 bases). V gave up 5 bases and J gave up 1 base, with 13 bases separating them. Germline assignment: CDR1 SGHTA and CDR2 FQGNSA. This CDR3 is 15 amino acids long. For the CDR3, the DNA is TGTGCCAGCAGCCCGACCCGACAGGGCACAGATACGCAGTATTTT. Translated: CASSPTRQGTDTQYF.

This chain uses TRBV6-5 with TRBJ2-1, with 8 bases aligning to TRBD2. J lost 7 bases, V lost 5 bases, and 13 bases had no gene match. Germline CDR1 MNHEY, CDR2 SVGAGI. This CDR3 contains 16 residues. DNA for the CDR3: TGTGCCAGCAGTCCCTCGGGACTAGGGCTCAGGAATGAGCAGTTCTTC. Protein sequence: CASSPSGLGLRNEQFF.

V and J are TRBV6-1 and TRBJ2-1; no firm D call. Germline V gene sequence: CDR1 MNHNS, CDR2 SASEGT. CDR3 length: 14 residues. The germline V and J ends were trimmed by 5 bases and 4 bases, with 12 bases remaining between them. Here the CDR3 reads CASSLTKIYNEQFF. CDR3 in DNA: TGTGCCAGCAGTCTGACAAAGATATACAATGAGCAGTTCTTC.

This chain joins TRBV15 and TRBJ2-6; D may be TRBD1 or TRBD2 (5 bases each). Germline lookup yields CDR1 LNHNV and CDR2 YYDKDF (reference sequence). This CDR3 comprises 19 residues. Trimming shortened V by 3 bases and J by 1 base, and 19 bases separated the two germline ends. As DNA, the CDR3 is TGTGCCACCAGCAGTTTTCCGCCCTACAGGACTTCTGGGGCCAACGTCCTGACTTTC. Translation gives CATSSFPPYRTSGANVLTF.

About this clonotype itself: A read error may be the cause here, since a much bigger clone is one base away. The CDR3 sequence is CASSRGTSSTYEQYF. In DNA, the CDR3 is TGTGCCAGCAGTCGGGGGACCAGTTCAACTTACGAGCAGTACTTC. The V gene is TRBV6-1, the J gene TRBJ2-7, with D possibly matching TRBD2 (6 bases). The germline V gene encodes CDR1 MNHNS and CDR2 SASEGT. V dropped 5 bases and J dropped 4 bases, with 18 bases sitting between them. CDR3 length: 15 amino acids.

Concerning this clonotype itself: This sequence may be a read error, since a much larger clone differs from it by one base. The genes are TRBV6-4 and TRBJ1-2; TRBD1 is a possible D gene (5 bases). CDR3 length equals 14 residues. The V end was cut by 0 bases, the J end by 3 bases, with 8 bases between. Germline CDR1 reads MRHNA; CDR2 reads SNTAGT. The CDR3 nucleotides read TGTGCCAGCAGTGACTCGACAGATCACTATGGCTACACCTTC. Encoded protein: CASSDSTDHYGYTF.

This clonotype was seen at least ten times. The rearrangement uses TRBV5-8 and TRBJ2-5; maybe TRBD1 (5 bases). Per the germline V gene, CDR1 is SGHTS and CDR2 is YDEGEE. The CDR3 extends over 12 amino acids. V lost 5 bases to trimming and J lost 2 bases, with 7 bases between them. CDR3 residues: CASSKGQETQYF. DNA of the CDR3: TGTGCCAGCAGTAAGGGGCAAGAGACCCAGTACTTC. The full variable domain, rest sourced from reference TRBV5-8 and TRBJ2-5, is EAGVTQSPTHLIKTRGQQATLRCSPISGHTSVYWYQQALGLGLQFLLWYDEGEERNRGNFPPRFSGRQFPNYSSELNVNALELEDSALYLCASSKGQETQYFGPGTRLLVL.

The chain couples TRBV5-5 to TRBJ2-7, with 11 bases matching TRBD1. The CDR3 runs to 14 residues. Germline V lookup: CDR1 SGHKS, CDR2 YYEKEE (reference sequence). Trimming took 7 bases from V and 4 from J; bases not matched to a gene: 7. The DNA of the CDR3 is TGTGCCAGCTTGATGGACAGGGGGCAATACGAGCAGTACTTC. Protein product: CASLMDRGQYEQYF.

This clonotype was seen many times. J is TRBJ2-2 and V is TRBV30; D is undetermined. This CDR3 comprises 13 residues. Trimming shortened V by 1 base and J by 7 bases, and 10 bases separated the two germline ends. Germline CDR1 reads GTSNPN; CDR2 reads SVGIG (reference sequence). CDR3 in DNA: TGTGCCTGGAGTGAGCACCTAATCGGGGAGCTGTTTTTT. Residues: CAWSEHLIGELFF.